The 10 T cell receptor beta chains reported below all come from one sample, sequenced in a study of shared clonotypes between healthy human individuals. TCRdb's copy holds only in-frame clones and misses some; the assay was immunoSEQ multiplex PCR. The sample has under 1,100,000 clones, more than 75% seen once. The sequenced material came from memory CD4+ T cells from PBMCs. Subset in this sample: CD45RA-negative fraction. Receptor source: a man in his late teens or twenties in good health. Some clones in this sample may be carry-over from other donors' samples.

V usage is TRBV21-1 and J usage is TRBJ2-5; the table calls TRBD1, which could not be checked here. TRBV21-1 is flagged as a pseudogene. This CDR3 has 20 amino acids. The CDR3 reads CASSEILELLTGGSQETQYF. In DNA, the CDR3 is TGTGCCAGCAGCGAAATACTCGAGCTACTAACAGGGGGTTCTCAAGAGACCCAGTACTTC.

The chain uses TRBV11-2 and TRBJ1-2, with 7 nucleotides matching TRBD1. Looked up from germline, CDR1 is SGHAT and CDR2 is FQNNGV. The CDR3 loop spans 17 amino acids. The trim removed 2 bases at V and 4 bases at J, leaving 13 bases unmatched. The CDR3 is CASSLRTGGPKGYGYTF. The CDR3 DNA is TGTGCCAGCAGCTTACGGACAGGTGGGCCAAAGGGCTATGGCTACACCTTC.

The chain uses TRBV29-1 and TRBJ2-1; D might be TRBD2 (5 bases). This CDR3 is built from 14 residues. The germline V gene encodes CDR1 SQVTM and CDR2 ANQGSEA. Trimming took 4 bases from V and 3 from J, leaving 13 bases between them. The CDR3 protein is CSVVGGRGYNEQFF. As DNA, the CDR3 is TGCAGCGTTGTAGGTGGGAGAGGCTACAATGAGCAGTTCTTC.

V usage is TRBV5-1 and J usage is TRBJ2-1; D may match TRBD1 or TRBD2 (5 bases each). The CDR3 sequence is 19 residues long. V was trimmed by 5 bases and J by 0 bases, leaving 24 bases between them. Germline CDR1 is SGHRS and CDR2 is YFSETQ. As DNA, the CDR3 is TGCGCCAGCAGTTTGAGGGGTCCCACGCCGGGGAGCTCCTACAATGAGCAGTTCTTC. It is translated as CASSLRGPTPGSSYNEQFF.

This clone was detected ten times or more. V is TRBV21-1 and J is TRBJ1-2; the D call in the table, TRBD1, was not verified against the DNA. TRBV21-1 constitutes a pseudogene. The CDR3 runs 12 residues. CDR3 loop: CASSKAHRGYTF. The CDR3 DNA reads as TGTGCCAGCAGCAAAGCGCACAGGGGCTACACCTTC.

V is TRBV5-1 and J is TRBJ1-1, with 8 bases lining up with TRBD1. The CDR3 consists of 15 residues. The germline V gene has CDR1 SGHRS and CDR2 YFSETQ. V trimming: 4 bases; J trimming: 1 base; junction bases outside the gene matches: 6. CDR3 sequence: CASSPRQGKNTEAFF. In DNA form, the CDR3 reads TGCGCCAGCAGCCCTAGACAGGGGAAGAACACTGAAGCTTTCTTT.

About this clone: Since a much larger clone is just one base distant, this may be a read error. The CDR3 is CASSLEQNTEAFF. CDR3 in DNA: TGTGCCAGCAGCTTAGAACAGAACACTGAAGCTTTCTTT. The chain uses TRBV11-3 and TRBJ1-1; D not certain. V was trimmed by 0 bases and J by 1 base, leaving 3 bases between them. Germline V lookup: CDR1 SGHNT, CDR2 YENEEA. The CDR3 is made up of 13 amino acids.

This chain connects TRBV6-4 to TRBJ2-1, with D possibly called TRBD1 or TRBD2 (5 bases each). Germline values: CDR1 MRHNA, CDR2 SNTAGT. CDR3 length: 15 amino acids. The V and J ends lost 3 bases and 16 bases respectively, with 25 bases between them. CDR3 amino acids: CASSEQTGTAYRLFF. The CDR3 region has the DNA TGTGCCAGCAGTGAACAAACCGGGACGGCCTACCGGCTCTTCTTC.

The table lists this clone with a count of one. V and J are TRBV6-1 and TRBJ1-1; D gene unclear. Germline assignment: CDR1 MNHNS and CDR2 SASEGT. The CDR3 length is 14 residues. Trimming left V 6 bases short and J 6 bases short, with 17 bases between. This CDR3 reads CASSRTEERAEAFF. In nucleotides, the CDR3 is TGTGCCAGCAGCAGGACCGAAGAACGAGCTGAAGCTTTCTTT.

V gene TRBV19 combines with J gene TRBJ2-1, with TRBD2 identical over 8 bases. Trimming took 0 bases from V and 7 from J; bases not matched to a gene: 14. The V gene's germline CDR1 is LNHDA and CDR2 SQIVND (reference sequence). CDR3 size: 18 residues. For the CDR3, the DNA is TGTGCCAGTAGTATAGAAGAGAGGTTGTTGGGACTAGGGAATGAGCAGTTCTTC. Translated: CASSIEERLLGLGNEQFF.